This TCR beta chain was retrieved from a study of TIL therapy for anti-PD-1-resistant metastatic lung cancer. Time point specified: pre-treatment sample, taken before nivolumab and TIL therapy. Pleural nodules or supraclavicular lymph nodes made up most of the excised metastases sampled. This was the immunoSEQ v3 assay. Sequencing used immunoSEQ multiplex PCR; TCRdb keeps in-frame clones, though not all of them. This table holds some 14,000 clones, around 69% found once. The CDR3 is 13 residues long. V lost 2 bases and J lost 8, with 12 bases in between. Per the germline V gene, CDR1 is SEHNR and CDR2 is FQNEAQ (reference sequence).

This chain joins TRBV7-9 and TRBJ1-1; D not certain. The sequencing here drew on tumor tissue, taken at baseline. This clonotype originated in a woman aged 30 to 85 with non-small cell lung cancer. CDR3 DNA: TGTGCCAGCAGCTTAAAAGGACTTACAGAAGCTTTCTTT. It yields the protein CASSLKGLTEAFF.